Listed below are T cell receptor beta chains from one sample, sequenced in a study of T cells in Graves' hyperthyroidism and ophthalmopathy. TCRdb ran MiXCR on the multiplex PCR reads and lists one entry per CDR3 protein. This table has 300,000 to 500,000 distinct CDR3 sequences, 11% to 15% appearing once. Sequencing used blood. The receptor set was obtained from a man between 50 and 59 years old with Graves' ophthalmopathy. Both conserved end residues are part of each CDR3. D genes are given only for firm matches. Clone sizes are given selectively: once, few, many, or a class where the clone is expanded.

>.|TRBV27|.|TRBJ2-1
TGTGCCAGCAGTTTGTACAAACGAACAGAGGGCCCCCCGAGCTCCTACAATGAGCAGTTCTTC
CASSLYKRTEGPPSSYNEQFF
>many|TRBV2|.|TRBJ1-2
TGTGCCAGCAGGCAGGAGCCTACTAACTATGGCTACACCTTC
CASRQEPTNYGYTF
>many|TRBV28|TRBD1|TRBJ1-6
TGTGCCAGCAGGGACAGGGTTTCACCCCTCCACTTT
CASRDRVSPLHF
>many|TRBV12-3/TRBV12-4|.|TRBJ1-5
TGTGCCAGCAGTCGCACGGATGAGCCCCAGCATTTT
CASSRTDEPQHF
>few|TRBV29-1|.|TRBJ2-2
TGCAGCGTTGTGGGCCACTTGAACACCGGGGAGCTGTTTTTT
CSVVGHLNTGELFF
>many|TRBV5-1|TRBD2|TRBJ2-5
TGCGCCAGCAGCTTGGTATCTAGCGGCCGGGAGGAGACCCAGTACTTC
CASSLVSSGREETQYF
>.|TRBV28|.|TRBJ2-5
TGTGCCAGCAAAAACCGGGAGCTTGAGACCCAGTACTTC
CASKNRELETQYF
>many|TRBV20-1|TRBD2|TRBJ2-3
TGCAGTGGCCACACCGAAAAAGAGACTAGCGGCGGAGATACGCAGTATTTT
CSGHTEKETSGGDTQYF
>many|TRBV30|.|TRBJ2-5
TGTGCCTGGAGTGTACTCGGATCTGAGACCCAGTACTTC
CAWSVLGSETQYF
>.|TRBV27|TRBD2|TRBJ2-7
TGTGCCAGCAGCAAGCCGGGGGGCTCCTACGAGCAGTACTTC
CASSKPGGSYEQYF
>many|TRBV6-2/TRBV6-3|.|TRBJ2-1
TGTGCCAGCAGACACGACACAGGGTCAGGGGGGAATGAGCAGTTCTTC
CASRHDTGSGGNEQFF